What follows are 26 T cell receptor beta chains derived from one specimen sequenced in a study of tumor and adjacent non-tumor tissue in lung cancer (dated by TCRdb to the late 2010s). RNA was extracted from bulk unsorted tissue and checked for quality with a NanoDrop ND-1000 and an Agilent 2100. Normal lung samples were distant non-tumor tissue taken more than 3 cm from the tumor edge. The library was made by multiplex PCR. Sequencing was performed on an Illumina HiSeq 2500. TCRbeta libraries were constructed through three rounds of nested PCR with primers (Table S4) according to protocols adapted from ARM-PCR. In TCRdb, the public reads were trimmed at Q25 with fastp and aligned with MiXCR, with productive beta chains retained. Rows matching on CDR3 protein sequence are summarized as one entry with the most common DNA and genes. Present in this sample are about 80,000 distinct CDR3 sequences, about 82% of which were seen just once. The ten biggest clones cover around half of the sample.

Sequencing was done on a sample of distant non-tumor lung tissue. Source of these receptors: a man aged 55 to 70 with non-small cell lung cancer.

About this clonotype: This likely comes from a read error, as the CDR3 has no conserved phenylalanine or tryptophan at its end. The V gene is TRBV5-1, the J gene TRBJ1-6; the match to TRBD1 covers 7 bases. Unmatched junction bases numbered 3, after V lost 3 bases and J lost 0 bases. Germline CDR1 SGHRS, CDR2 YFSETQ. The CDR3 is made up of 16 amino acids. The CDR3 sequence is CASSYRGSSYNSPLHL. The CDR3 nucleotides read TGCGCCAGCAGCTACAGGGGTAGCTCCTATAATTCACCCCTCCACTTA.

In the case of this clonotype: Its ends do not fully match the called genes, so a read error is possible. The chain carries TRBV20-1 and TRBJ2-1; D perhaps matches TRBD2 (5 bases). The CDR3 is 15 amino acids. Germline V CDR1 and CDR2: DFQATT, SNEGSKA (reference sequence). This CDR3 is CRARGLATSYNEQSF. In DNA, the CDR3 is TGCAGAGCTAGAGGGCTAGCCACCTCCTACAATGAGCAGTCCTTC.

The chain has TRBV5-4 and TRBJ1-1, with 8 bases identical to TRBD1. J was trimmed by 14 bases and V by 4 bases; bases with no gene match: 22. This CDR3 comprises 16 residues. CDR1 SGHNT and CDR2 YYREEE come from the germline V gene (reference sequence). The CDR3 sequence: CASSGRTGLGNTETFF. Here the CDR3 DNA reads TGTGCCAGCAGCGGGCGGACAGGGCTTGGGAACACTGAAACCTTCTTT.

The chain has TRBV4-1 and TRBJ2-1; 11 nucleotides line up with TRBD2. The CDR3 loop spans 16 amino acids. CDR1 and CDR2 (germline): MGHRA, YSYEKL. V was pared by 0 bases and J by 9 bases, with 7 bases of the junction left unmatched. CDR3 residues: CASSQETASGGCEQFF. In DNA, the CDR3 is TGCGCCAGCAGCCAAGAAACCGCTAGCGGGGGGTGTGAGCAGTTCTTC.

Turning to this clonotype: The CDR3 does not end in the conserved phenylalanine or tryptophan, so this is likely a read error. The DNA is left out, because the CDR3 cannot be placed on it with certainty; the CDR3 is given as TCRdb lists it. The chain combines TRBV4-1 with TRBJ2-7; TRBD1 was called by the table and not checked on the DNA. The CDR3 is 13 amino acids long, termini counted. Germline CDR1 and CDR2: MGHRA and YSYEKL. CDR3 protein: CSSSQDRDYEQYS.

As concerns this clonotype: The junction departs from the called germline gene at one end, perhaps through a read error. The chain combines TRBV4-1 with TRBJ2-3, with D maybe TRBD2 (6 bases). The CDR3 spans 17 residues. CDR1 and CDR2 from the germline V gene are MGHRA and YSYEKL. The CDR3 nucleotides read TGCGCCAGCAGCCATGAATACGGCGGGGCTAGCACAGATACGCACTATTTT. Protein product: CASSHEYGGASTDTHYF.

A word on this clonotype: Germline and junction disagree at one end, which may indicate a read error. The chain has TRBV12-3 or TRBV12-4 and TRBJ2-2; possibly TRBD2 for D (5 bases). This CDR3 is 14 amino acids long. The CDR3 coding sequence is TGTGCCAGCCGTCCCGGAGGCAACACATGGGAGCTGTCTTTT. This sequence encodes CASRPGGNTWELSF.

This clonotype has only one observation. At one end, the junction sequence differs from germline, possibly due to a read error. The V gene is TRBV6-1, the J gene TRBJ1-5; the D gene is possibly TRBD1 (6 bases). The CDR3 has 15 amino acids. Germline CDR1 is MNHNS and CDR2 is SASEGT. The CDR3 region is CASTPGTWGYQPHHF. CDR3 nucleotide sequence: TGTGCCAGCACCCCAGGGACATGGGGCTATCAGCCCCATCATTTT.

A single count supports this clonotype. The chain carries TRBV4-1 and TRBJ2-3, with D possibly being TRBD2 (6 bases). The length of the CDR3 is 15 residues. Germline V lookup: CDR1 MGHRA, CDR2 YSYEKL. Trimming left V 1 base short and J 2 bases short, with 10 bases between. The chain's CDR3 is CASSQVRDFTDTQYF. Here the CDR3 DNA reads TGCGCCAGCAGCCAAGTGAGGGACTTCACAGATACGCAGTATTTT.

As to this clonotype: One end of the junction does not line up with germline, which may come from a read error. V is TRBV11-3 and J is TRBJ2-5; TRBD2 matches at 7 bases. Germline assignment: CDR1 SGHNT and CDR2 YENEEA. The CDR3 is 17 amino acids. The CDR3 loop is CSSSLGSSGESQETQYF. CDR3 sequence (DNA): TGCTCCAGCAGCTTAGGGTCAAGCGGGGAGTCCCAAGAGACCCAGTACTTC.

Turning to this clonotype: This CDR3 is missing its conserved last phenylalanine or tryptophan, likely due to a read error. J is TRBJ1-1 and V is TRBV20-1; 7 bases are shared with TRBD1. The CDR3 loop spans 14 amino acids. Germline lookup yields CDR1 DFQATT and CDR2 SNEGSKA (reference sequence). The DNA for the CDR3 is TGCAATGCTAGAGTGACAGGGATAGACACTGAAGCTTTCCTT. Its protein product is CNARVTGIDTEAFL.

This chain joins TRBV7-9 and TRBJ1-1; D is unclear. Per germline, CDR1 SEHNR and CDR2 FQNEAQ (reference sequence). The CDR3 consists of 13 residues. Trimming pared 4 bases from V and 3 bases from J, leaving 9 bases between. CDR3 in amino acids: CASSSPFDTEAFF. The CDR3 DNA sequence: TGTGCCAGCAGCTCCCCTTTTGACACTGAAGCTTTCTTT. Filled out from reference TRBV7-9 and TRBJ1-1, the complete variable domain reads DTGVSQNPRHKITKRGQNVTFRCDPISEHNRLYWYRQTLGQGPEFLTYFQNEAQLEKSRLLSDRFSAERPKGSFSTLEIQRTEQGDSAMYLCASSSPFDTEAFFGQGTRLTVV.

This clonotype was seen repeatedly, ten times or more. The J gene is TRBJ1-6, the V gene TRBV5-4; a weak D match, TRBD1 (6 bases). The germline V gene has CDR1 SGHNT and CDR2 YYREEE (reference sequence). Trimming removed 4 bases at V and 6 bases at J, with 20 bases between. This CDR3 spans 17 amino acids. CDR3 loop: CASSDPLRGGGNSPLHF. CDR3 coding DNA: TGTGCCAGCAGCGACCCCCTCCGAGGGGGAGGTAATTCACCCCTCCACTTT. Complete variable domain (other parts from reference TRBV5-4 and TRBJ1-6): ETGVTQSPTHLIKTRGQQVTLRCSSQSGHNTVSWYQQALGQGPQFIFQYYREEENGRGNFPPRFSGLQFPNYSSELNVNALELDDSALYLCASSDPLRGGGNSPLHFGNGTRLTVT.

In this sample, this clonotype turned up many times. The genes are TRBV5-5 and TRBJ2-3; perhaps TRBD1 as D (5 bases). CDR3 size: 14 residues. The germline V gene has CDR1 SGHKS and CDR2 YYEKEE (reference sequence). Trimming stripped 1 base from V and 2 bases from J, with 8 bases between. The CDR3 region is CASSLKDITDTQYF. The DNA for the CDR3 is TGTGCCAGCAGCTTGAAGGACATCACAGATACGCAGTATTTT.

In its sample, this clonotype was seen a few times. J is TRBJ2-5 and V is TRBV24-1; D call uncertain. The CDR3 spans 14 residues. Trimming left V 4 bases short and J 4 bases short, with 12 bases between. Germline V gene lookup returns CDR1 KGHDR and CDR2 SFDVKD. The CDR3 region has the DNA TGTGCCACCAGTGACCCCCAAAGGCCAGAGACCCAGTACTTC. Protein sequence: CATSDPQRPETQYF.

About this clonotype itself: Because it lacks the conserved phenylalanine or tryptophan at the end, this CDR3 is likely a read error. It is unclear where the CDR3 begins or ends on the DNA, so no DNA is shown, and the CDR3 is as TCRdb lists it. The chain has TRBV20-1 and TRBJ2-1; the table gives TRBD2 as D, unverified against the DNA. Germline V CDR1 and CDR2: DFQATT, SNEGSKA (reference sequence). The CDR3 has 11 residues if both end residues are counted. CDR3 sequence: CSATLAGGLLL.

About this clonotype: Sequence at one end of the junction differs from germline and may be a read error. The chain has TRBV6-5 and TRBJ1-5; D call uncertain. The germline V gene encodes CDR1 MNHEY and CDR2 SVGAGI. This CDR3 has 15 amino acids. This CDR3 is CASSYIHGSNQLQHF. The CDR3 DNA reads TGTGCCAGCAGTTACATACATGGAAGCAATCAGCTCCAGCATTTT.

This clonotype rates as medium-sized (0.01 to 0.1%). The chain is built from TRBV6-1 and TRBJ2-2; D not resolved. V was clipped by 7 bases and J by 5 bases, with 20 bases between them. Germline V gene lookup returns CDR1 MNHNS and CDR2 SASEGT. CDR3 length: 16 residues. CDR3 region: CASNRKDGLGTGELFF. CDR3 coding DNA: TGTGCCAGCAATCGTAAGGACGGATTGGGGACCGGGGAGCTGTTTTTT.

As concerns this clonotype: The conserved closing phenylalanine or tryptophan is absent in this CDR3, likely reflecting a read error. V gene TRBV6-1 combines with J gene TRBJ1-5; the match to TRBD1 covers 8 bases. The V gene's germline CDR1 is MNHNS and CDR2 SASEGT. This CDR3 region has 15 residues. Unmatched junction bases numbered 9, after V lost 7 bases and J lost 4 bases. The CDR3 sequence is CASNSDRVGNQPQHL. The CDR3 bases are TGTGCCAGCAATTCGGACAGGGTAGGTAATCAGCCCCAGCATCTT.

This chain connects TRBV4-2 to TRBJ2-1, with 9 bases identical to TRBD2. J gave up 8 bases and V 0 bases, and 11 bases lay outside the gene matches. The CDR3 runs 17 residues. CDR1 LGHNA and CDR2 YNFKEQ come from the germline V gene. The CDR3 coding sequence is TGTGCCAGCAGCCAAGACTACTTAGGAGCGGGAGGATATGAGCAGTTCTTC. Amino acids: CASSQDYLGAGGYEQFF.

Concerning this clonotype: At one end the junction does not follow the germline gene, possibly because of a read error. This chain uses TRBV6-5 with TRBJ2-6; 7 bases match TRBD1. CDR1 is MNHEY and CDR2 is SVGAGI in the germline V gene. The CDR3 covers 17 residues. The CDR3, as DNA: TGTGCCAGCAGTTTAGAGGGGGCCAGGTCTGGGGCCAACGTCCCGACTTTC. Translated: CASSLEGARSGANVPTF.

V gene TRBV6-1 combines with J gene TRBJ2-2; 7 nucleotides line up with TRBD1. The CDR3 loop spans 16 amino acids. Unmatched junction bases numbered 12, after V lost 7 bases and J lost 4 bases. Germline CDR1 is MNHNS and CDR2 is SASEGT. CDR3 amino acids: CASMDDRALCTGELFF. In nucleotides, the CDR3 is TGTGCCAGCATGGACGACAGGGCTTTGTGCACCGGGGAGCTGTTTTTT.

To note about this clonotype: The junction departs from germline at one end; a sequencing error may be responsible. The CDR3 reads CANSPISGANVLTF. The CDR3 region has the DNA TGTGCCAATAGTCCTATCTCTGGTGCCAACGTCCTGACCTTC. V and J are TRBV11-2 and TRBJ2-6; D remains unclear. This CDR3 contains 14 residues. CDR1 is SGHAT, CDR2 FQNNGV, per germline. Filled out from reference TRBV11-2 and TRBJ2-6, the complete variable domain reads EAGVAQSPRYKIIEKRQSVAFWCNPISGHATLYWYQQILGQGPKLLIQFQNNGVVDDSQLPKDRFSAERLKGVDSTLKIQPAKLEDSAVYLCANSPISGANVLTFGAGSRLTVL.

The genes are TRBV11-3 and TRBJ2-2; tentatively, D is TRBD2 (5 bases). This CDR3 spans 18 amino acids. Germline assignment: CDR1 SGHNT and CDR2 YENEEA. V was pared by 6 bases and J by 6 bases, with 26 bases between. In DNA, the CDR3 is TGTGCCAGCAGATCTCGGGGAGCGGTAAGATACAGAGCCGGGGAGCTGTTTTTT. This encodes CASRSRGAVRYRAGELFF.

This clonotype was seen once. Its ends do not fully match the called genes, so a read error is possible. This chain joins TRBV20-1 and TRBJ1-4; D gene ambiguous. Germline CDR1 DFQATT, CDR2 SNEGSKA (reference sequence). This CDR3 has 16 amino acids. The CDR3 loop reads CGAFTTYLVRNEKLFF. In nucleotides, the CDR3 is TGCGGTGCTTTCACAACCTACTTGGTCCGAAATGAAAAACTGTTTTTT.

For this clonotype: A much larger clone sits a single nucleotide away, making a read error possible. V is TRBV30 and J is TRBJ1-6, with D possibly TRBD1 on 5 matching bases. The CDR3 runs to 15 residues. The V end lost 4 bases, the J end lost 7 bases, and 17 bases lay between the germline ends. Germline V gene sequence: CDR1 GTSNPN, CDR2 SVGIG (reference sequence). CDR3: CAWNWRPGGNSPLHF. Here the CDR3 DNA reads TGTGCCTGGAACTGGCGTCCGGGGGGAAATTCACCCCTCCACTTT.